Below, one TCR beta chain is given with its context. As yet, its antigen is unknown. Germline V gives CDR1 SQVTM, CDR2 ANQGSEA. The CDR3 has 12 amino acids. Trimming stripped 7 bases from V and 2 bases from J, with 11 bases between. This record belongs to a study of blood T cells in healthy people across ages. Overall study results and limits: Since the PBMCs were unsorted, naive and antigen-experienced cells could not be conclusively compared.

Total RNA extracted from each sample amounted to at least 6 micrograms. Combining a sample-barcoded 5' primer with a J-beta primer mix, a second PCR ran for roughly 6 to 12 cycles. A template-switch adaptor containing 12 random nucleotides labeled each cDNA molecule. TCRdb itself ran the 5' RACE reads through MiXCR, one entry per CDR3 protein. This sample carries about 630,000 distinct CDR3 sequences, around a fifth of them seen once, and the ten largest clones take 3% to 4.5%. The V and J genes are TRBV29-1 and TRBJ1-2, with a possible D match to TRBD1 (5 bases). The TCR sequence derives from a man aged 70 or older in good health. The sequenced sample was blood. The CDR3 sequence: CSAQGLNYGYTF. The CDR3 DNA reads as TGCAGCGCCCAGGGACTGAACTATGGCTACACCTTC.